This TCR beta chain was captured in a study of T-cell reconstitution after alpha-beta-depleted transplantation in children. Whole-study results and caveats: Expanded graft clones numbering several hundred reportedly gave rise to alpha-beta T cells about two months after transplant. Day-60 TCRbeta diversity that was high in some patients was derived from surviving recipient T cells and thymic progenitors. Among T cells one year after transplant, newly produced cells accounted for most counts and diversity.

For TCRbeta, the library was prepared with unique molecular identifiers. A single record per CDR3 protein comes from TCRdb applying MiXCR to the PCR reads. Here the sample spans about 460,000 distinct CDR3 sequences, roughly a tenth being singletons. There are 15 residues in the CDR3. V lost 4 bases to trimming and J lost 7 bases, with 18 bases between them. Germline V CDR1 and CDR2: SGHTA, FQGNSA. This clonotype was observed at least ten times. The antigen is undetermined. Sequencing was performed on PBMCs, taken before TCRalphabeta/CD19-depleted stem cell transplant. The clonotype was recovered from a child under 10 years old with inherited bone marrow failure, due to receive a stem cell transplant. The genes are TRBV7-2 and TRBJ2-3; maybe TRBD2 (6 bases). The CDR3 region has the DNA TGTGCCAGCAGCTCCAGCCCCTCGGGGGTTTATACGCAGTATTTT. It is translated as CASSSSPSGVYTQYF.